These 16 T cell receptor beta chains were all obtained from the same sample, sequenced in a study of blood T cell repertoires in COVID-19 (dated by TCRdb to 2020 to 2022). Libraries were constructed by the immunoSEQ multiplex PCR assay. TCRdb took over this immuneACCESS table, retaining in-frame rearrangements with V and J assigned. Such tables are incomplete; in checked studies, under half of the missing clones stem from an unresolved V gene, and the remainder is unexplained. The sample table contains about 70,000 clones; only one count was recorded for about four fifths of them. In total, the top ten clones hold approximately 0.8% of the sample. Material: peripheral blood. The origin of the receptors is a woman between 70 and 85 years old with acute or convalescent COVID-19.

The rearrangement links TRBV19 to TRBJ2-3; no reliable D call. V lost 3 bases, J lost 4 bases, and 14 bases lay in between. Germline values: CDR1 LNHDA, CDR2 SQIVND (reference sequence). The CDR3 extends over 15 amino acids. The CDR3 sequence is CASSITVGDSDTQYF. The CDR3, as DNA: TGTGCCAGTAGTATTACGGTTGGTGACTCAGATACGCAGTATTTT.

The chain employs TRBV12-5 and TRBJ2-1; the match to TRBD1 covers 10 bases. The V gene end was trimmed by 0 bases and the J gene end by 3 bases; junction bases not matched to a gene: 8. Germline CDR1 reads LGHNT; CDR2 reads FRNRAP. This CDR3 contains 18 residues. In DNA, the CDR3 is TGTGCTAGTGGTTTGGTCTTGGGCGGACAGGGGGACTACAATGAGCAGTTCTTC. This gives the protein CASGLVLGGQGDYNEQFF. The full variable domain, in which reference TRBV12-5 and TRBJ2-1 provide the parts outside the CDR3, is DARVTQTPRHKVTEMGQEVTMRCQPILGHNTVFWYRQTMMQGLELLAYFRNRAPLDDSGMPKDRFSAEMPDATLATLKIQPSEPRDSAVYFCASGLVLGGQGDYNEQFFGPGTRLTVL.

The chain combines TRBV27 with TRBJ2-1; 9 positions match TRBD2. CDR1 MNHEY and CDR2 SMNVEV come from the germline V gene (reference sequence). This CDR3 has 15 amino acids. The V segment lost 1 base and the J segment 4 bases; nucleotides outside the gene matches: 2. The CDR3 is CASSLFSGSYNEQFF. The CDR3 DNA reads as TGTGCCAGCAGTTTATTTAGCGGGAGTTACAATGAGCAGTTCTTC.

The CDR3 is CASSYSITNRGNEQFF. The CDR3 DNA reads as TGTGCCAGCAGTTACTCGATAACTAACAGGGGCAATGAGCAGTTCTTC. The V call is TRBV6-5, the J call TRBJ2-1; 7 nucleotides line up with TRBD1. CDR1 is MNHEY, CDR2 SVGAGI, per germline. The J segment lost 6 bases and the V segment lost 0 bases, leaving 8 bases of the junction unmatched. The CDR3 runs to 16 residues.

The chain recombines TRBV21-1 with TRBJ2-3; the table's TRBD2 call for D was not verified on the DNA. TRBV21-1 is a pseudogene locus. The CDR3 is 18 amino acids. Written as DNA, the CDR3 is TGTGCCAGCAGCAAAGGGGCCGCGAGCGGGAGGGCCGGAGATACGCAGTATTTT. This encodes CASSKGAASGRAGDTQYF.

The V and J genes are TRBV3-1 (or the pseudogene TRBV3-2) and TRBJ2-5, with D hard to call. This CDR3 region has 12 residues. Trimming pared 1 base from V and 4 bases from J, leaving 4 bases between. CDR1 and CDR2 from the germline V gene are LGHDT and YNNKEL (reference sequence). The CDR3 loop is CASSQVRETQYF. CDR3 in DNA: TGTGCCAGCAGCCAAGTTCGAGAGACCCAGTACTTC.

The gene calls are TRBV2 and TRBJ1-2; 7 bases line up with TRBD1. The CDR3 has 12 residues. Germline V gives CDR1 SNHLY, CDR2 FYNNEI. The junction had 6 bases not matched to a gene; V was cut back by 9 bases and J by 5 bases. DNA of the CDR3: TGTGCCAGAACTGACAGGGAATATGGCTACACCTTC. Protein product: CARTDREYGYTF. Looking up the rest from reference TRBV2 and TRBJ1-2 gives the full variable domain: EPEVTQTPSHQVTQMGQEVILRCVPISNHLYFYWYRQILGQKVEFLVSFYNNEISEKSEIFDDQFSVERPDGSNFTLKIRSTKLEDSAMYFCARTDREYGYTFGSGTRLTVV.

This clone showed up just a few times. V and J are TRBV7-2 and TRBJ2-1; D call uncertain. Trimming pared 4 bases from V and 0 bases from J, leaving 10 bases between. The V gene's germline CDR1 is SGHTA and CDR2 FQGNSA. The CDR3 consists of 15 residues. The CDR3 coding sequence is TGTGCCAGCAGCTCGACATCCCCCTCCTACAATGAGCAGTTCTTC. Residues: CASSSTSPSYNEQFF.

The chain joins TRBV6-1 to TRBJ1-2, with D possibly matching TRBD1 (6 bases). Per germline, CDR1 MNHNS and CDR2 SASEGT. V was shortened by 1 base and J by 4 bases, with 10 bases between the two germline ends. CDR3 length: 14 amino acids. The CDR3 loop is CASSEDRDGYGYTF. The CDR3, as DNA: TGTGCCAGCAGTGAAGACAGGGACGGCTATGGCTACACCTTC.

This clone has just one count. The rearrangement links TRBV27 to TRBJ1-2, with a tentative D call TRBD1 (6 bases). There are 18 residues in the CDR3. Germline CDR1 and CDR2: MNHEY and SMNVEV (reference sequence). Trimming shortened V by 7 bases and J by 5 bases, and 29 bases separated the two germline ends. CDR3 coding DNA: TGTGCCAGCACCTCAGGTCTGGGGGCCCTGGCGAGCCCGTATGGCTACACCTTC. This encodes CASTSGLGALASPYGYTF.

J is TRBJ2-3 and V is TRBV5-6; TRBD2 aligns across 13 bases. Germline lookup yields CDR1 SGHDT and CDR2 YYEEEE. The length of the CDR3 is 18 residues. Trimming took 3 bases from V and 0 from J; bases not matched to a gene: 7. CDR3 DNA sequence: TGTGCCAGCAGCTGGACTAGCGGGAGTGTATTAAGCACAGATACGCAGTATTTT. Translating it yields CASSWTSGSVLSTDTQYF.

The V call is TRBV7-9, the J call TRBJ1-5; no firm D call. Deletions cut 5 bases from V and 3 bases from J, with 8 bases between. This CDR3 has 13 amino acids. Germline-derived CDR1 and CDR2 are SEHNR and FQNEAQ (reference sequence). In nucleotides, the CDR3 is TGTGCCAGCAGCCCCAGCGCCAATCAGCCCCAGCATTTT. Residues: CASSPSANQPQHF.

CDR3 sequence reads: CASSVQLNTEAFF. CDR3 nucleotide sequence: TGTGCCAGCAGTGTACAGTTGAACACTGAAGCTTTCTTT. J is TRBJ1-1 and V is TRBV6-2 or TRBV6-3; D not resolved. The V end was cut by 5 bases, the J end by 0 bases, with 7 bases between. CDR3 size: 13 residues. The germline V gene has CDR1 MNHEY and CDR2 SVGEGT.

The chain combines TRBV3-1 (or the pseudogene TRBV3-2) with TRBJ1-2; no clear D. CDR1 and CDR2 (germline): LGHDT, YNNKEL (reference sequence). The CDR3 has 15 residues. V lost 1 base and J lost 4, with 13 bases in between. The CDR3 region is CASSQASRSAYGYTF. The CDR3 coding sequence is TGTGCCAGCAGCCAAGCCTCTAGGTCGGCCTATGGCTACACCTTC.

This rearrangement joins TRBV4-3 to TRBJ2-7, with 10 positions matching TRBD2. V dropped 4 bases and J dropped 6; count of bases not matched to a gene: 6. From germline, CDR1 is LGHNA and CDR2 YSLEER. This CDR3 spans 14 amino acids. The CDR3 sequence is CASSLSGGAVEQYF. The CDR3 DNA sequence: TGCGCCAGCAGCCTGAGCGGGGGGGCCGTCGAGCAGTACTTC.

In its sample, this clone was seen once. The chain uses TRBV6-5 and TRBJ1-2; 7 bases match TRBD1. V shed 8 bases, J shed 0 bases, and the junction held 3 bases outside the gene matches. The germline CDR1 and CDR2 sequences are MNHEY and SVGAGI. CDR3 length: 13 amino acids. CDR3 bases: TGTGCCAGCTCCGGGACAGCTAACTATGGCTACACCTTC. Translated: CASSGTANYGYTF.